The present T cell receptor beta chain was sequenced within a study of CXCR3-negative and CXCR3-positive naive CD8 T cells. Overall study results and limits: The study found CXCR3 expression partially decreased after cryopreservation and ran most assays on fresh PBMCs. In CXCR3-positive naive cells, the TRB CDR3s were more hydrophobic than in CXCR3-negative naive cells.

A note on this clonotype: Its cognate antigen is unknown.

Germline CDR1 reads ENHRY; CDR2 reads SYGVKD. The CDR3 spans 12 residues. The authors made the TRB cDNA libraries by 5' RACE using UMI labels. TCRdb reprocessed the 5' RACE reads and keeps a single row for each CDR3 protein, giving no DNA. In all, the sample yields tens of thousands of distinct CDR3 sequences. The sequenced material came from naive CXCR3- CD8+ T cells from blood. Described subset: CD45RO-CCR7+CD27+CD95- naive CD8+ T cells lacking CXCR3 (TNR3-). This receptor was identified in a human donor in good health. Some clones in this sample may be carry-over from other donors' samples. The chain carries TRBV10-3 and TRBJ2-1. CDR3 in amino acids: CAISEAGNEQFF.